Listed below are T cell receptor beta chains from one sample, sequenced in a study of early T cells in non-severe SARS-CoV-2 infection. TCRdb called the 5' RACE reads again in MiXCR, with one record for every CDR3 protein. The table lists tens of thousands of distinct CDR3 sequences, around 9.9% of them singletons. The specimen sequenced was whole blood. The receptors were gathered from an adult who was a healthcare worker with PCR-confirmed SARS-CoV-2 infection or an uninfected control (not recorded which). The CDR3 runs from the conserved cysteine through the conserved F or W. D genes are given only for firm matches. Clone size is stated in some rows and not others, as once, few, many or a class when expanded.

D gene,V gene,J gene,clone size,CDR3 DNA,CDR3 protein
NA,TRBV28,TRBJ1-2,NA,TGTGCCAGCGGGACATTCTATGGCTACACCTTC,CASGTFYGYTF
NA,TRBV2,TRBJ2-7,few,TGTGCCAGCAGAGACCCGGACTCTAGCTCCTACGAGCAGTACTTC,CASRDPDSSSYEQYF
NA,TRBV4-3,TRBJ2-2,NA,TGCGCCAGCAGCCAAGATTTTAGCATCTCAGGGGAGCTGTTTTTT,CASSQDFSISGELFF
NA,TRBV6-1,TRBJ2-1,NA,TGTGCCAGCAGTGCATCAGTTGGGCAGTTCTTC,CASSASVGQFF
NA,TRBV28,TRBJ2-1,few,TGTGGGTTCCATCCTCTTTCCAATGAGCAGTTCTTC,CGFHPLSNEQFF
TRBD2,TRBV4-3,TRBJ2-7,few,TGCGCCAGCAGCCAAGACACTAGCGGGAACTACGAGCAGTACTTC,CASSQDTSGNYEQYF
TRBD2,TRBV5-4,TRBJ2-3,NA,TGTGCCAGCAGCTTTTTCGGGGCGGGAGGCACAGATACGCAGTATTTT,CASSFFGAGGTDTQYF
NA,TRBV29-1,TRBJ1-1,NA,TGCAGCGTTGAACGGACGAACACTGAAGCTTTCTTT,CSVERTNTEAFF
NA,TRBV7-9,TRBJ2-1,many,TGTGCCAGCAGCTCCTCGGCGGGACCTGTGCAGTTCTTC,CASSSSAGPVQFF
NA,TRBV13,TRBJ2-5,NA,TGTGCCAGCAGCTTAGGAGGTGGACGGGTGTTCACCCAGTACTTC,CASSLGGGRVFTQYF
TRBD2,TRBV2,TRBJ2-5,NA,TGTGCCAGCAGACTAGCGGGAGAGACCCAGTACTTC,CASRLAGETQYF
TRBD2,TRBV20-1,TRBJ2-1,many,TGCAGTGCTAGGCTAGCGGGAGGATACAATGAGCAGTTCTTC,CSARLAGGYNEQFF
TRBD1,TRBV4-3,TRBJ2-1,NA,TGCGCCAGCAGTAAGGGACAGGGAACTTACAATGAGCAGTTCTTC,CASSKGQGTYNEQFF
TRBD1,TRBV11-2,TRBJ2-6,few,TGTGCCAGCAGCCCGAGACAGGGGGAAGGATCTGGGGCCAACGTCCTGACTTTC,CASSPRQGEGSGANVLTF
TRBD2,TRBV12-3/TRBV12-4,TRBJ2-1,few,TGTGCCAGCAGTTTTAGGCTAGCGGTCCTCGAGCAGTTCTTC,CASSFRLAVLEQFF
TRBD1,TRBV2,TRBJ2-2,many,TGTGCCAGCGCATCGGACAGGGCGACTGGGGAGCTGTTTTTT,CASASDRATGELFF
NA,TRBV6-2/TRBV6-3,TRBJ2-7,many,TGTGCCAGCAGTTACTCGGGACTCCATGGGGACGAGCAGTACTTC,CASSYSGLHGDEQYF
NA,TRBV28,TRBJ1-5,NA,TGTGCCAGCAGTAAAATATCACCGGGACCTACCCAGCATTTT,CASSKISPGPTQHF
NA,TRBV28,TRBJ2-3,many,TGTGCCAGCAGCCTCCCGGGCCCTAAGGTCACAGATACGCAGTATTTT,CASSLPGPKVTDTQYF
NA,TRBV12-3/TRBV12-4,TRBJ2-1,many,TGTGCCAGCAGTGGGCGCCCGACCAACTACAATGAGCAGTTCTTC,CASSGRPTNYNEQFF
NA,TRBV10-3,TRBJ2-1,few,TGTGCCACCCGACAAGCCTCGGCGGAGCAGTTCTTC,CATRQASAEQFF
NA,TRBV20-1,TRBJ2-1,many,TGCAGTGCTAGTCGCGGAAATAATTACAATGAGCAGTTCTTC,CSASRGNNYNEQFF
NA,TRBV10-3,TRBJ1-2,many,TGTGCCATCAGTGAGTCAGTATCGGGCCCTCATGGCTACACCTTC,CAISESVSGPHGYTF
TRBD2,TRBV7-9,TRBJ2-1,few,TGTGCCAGCTCTAGCGGGAGGGCCTGGGGTGAGCAGTTCTTC,CASSSGRAWGEQFF
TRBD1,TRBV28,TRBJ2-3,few,TGTGCCAGCAGTCCCCACAGGGGGACGGGCACAGATACGCAGTATTTT,CASSPHRGTGTDTQYF
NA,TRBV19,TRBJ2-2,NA,TGTGCCAGTAGTAGCCGGGACGGCGTTTGGGAGCTGTTTTTT,CASSSRDGVWELFF
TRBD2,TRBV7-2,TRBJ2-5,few,TGTGCCAGCAGCTTAGTACTAGCGGGGCACCAAGAGACCCAGTACTTC,CASSLVLAGHQETQYF
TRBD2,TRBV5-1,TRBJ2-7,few,TGCGCCAGCAGCCCGACTAGCGGGAACCACGAGCAGTACTTC,CASSPTSGNHEQYF
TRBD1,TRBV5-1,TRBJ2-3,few,TGCGCCAGCAGCCTGACAGGGTACACAGATACGCAGTATTTT,CASSLTGYTDTQYF
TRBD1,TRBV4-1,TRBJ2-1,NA,TGCGCCAGCAGCGCAGGGGGAAATGAGCAGTTCTTC,CASSAGGNEQFF
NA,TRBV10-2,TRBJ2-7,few,TGCGCCAGCAAGTACAGCGGTAGAGACGAGCAGTACTTC,CASKYSGRDEQYF
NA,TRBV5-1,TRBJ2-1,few,TGCGCCAGCGCTGTCGGGATGACAGATGAGCAGTTCTTC,CASAVGMTDEQFF
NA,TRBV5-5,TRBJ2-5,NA,TGTGCCAGCAGCTTGTCCTATAGCGTCGAAGAGACCCAGTACTTC,CASSLSYSVEETQYF
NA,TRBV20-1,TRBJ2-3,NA,TGCAGTGCGGGACGAGGAACGCAGTATTTT,CSAGRGTQYF
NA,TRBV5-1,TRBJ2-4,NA,TGCGCCAGCAGCCGGGATCTAGCCAAAAACATTCAGTACTTC,CASSRDLAKNIQYF
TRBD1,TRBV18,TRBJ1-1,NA,TGTGCCAGCTCACCACCGAGGACAGGGGGCCACACTGAAGCTTTCTTT,CASSPPRTGGHTEAFF
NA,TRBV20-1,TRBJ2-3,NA,TGCAGTGCTAGAGTGGGGAGCGGGAGCACAGATACGCAGTATTTT,CSARVGSGSTDTQYF
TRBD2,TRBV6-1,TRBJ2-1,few,TGTGCCAGCAAGCGGGAGTTGGGCCTCACCTCAGGTGAGCAGTTCTTC,CASKRELGLTSGEQFF
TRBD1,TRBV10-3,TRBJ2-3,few,TGTGCCATCAGTTATACGACAGGGGAGGGCACAGATACGCAGTATTTT,CAISYTTGEGTDTQYF
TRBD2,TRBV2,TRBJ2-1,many,TGTGCCAGCGGGGACTCGGCTAGCGGGTTGTACAATGAGCAGTTCTTC,CASGDSASGLYNEQFF
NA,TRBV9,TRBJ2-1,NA,TGTGCCAGCAGCGTAGGGAGCGGTGCAATGAATGAGCAGTTCTTC,CASSVGSGAMNEQFF
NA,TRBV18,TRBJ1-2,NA,TGTGCCAGCTCACCACGGGACTATGGCTACACCTTC,CASSPRDYGYTF
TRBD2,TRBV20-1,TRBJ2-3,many,TGCAGTGCACCGACTAGCGGCCGCACAGATACGCAGTATTTT,CSAPTSGRTDTQYF
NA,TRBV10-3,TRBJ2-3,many,TGTGCCATGGGTTCGGGCCTCACAGATACGCAGTATTTT,CAMGSGLTDTQYF
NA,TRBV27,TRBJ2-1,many,TGTGCCAGCAGCATACAATTTCGTCAGGGCTCCTACAATGAGCAGTTCTTC,CASSIQFRQGSYNEQFF
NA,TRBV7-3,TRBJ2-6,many,TGTGCCAGCAGCCTCGGACATTCTGGGGCCAACGTCCTGACTTTC,CASSLGHSGANVLTF
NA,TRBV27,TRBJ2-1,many,TGTGCCAGCAGTTTTGGGGTGGAGCAGTTCTTC,CASSFGVEQFF
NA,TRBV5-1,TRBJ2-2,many,TGCGCCAGCAGCTTGGTACCACAGGGTTCCACCGGGGAGCTGTTTTTT,CASSLVPQGSTGELFF
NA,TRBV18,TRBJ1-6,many,TGTGCCAGCTCACCGCGGCAGTTTAATTCACCCCTCCACTTT,CASSPRQFNSPLHF
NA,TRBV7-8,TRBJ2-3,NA,TGTGCCAGCAGCTTAGTAGAGCCAGATACGCAGTATTTT,CASSLVEPDTQYF
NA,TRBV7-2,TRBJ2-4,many,TGTGCCAGCAGCTTAGGCCGGGCCCCGAACATTCAGTACTTC,CASSLGRAPNIQYF
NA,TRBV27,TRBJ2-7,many,TGTGCCAGCAGTTCTACGGACCCTTACGAGCAGTACTTC,CASSSTDPYEQYF
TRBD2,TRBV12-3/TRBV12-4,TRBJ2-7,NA,TGTGCCAGCAGACTAGCGGGAGGTACCAACGAGCAGTACTTC,CASRLAGGTNEQYF
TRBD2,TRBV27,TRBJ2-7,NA,TGTGCCAGCAGTAAGAGCGGGAGTAGTACCTACGAGCAGTACTTC,CASSKSGSSTYEQYF
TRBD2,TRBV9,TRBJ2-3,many,TGTGCCAGCAGCGTAAGCGGGATTTACACAGATACGCAGTATTTT,CASSVSGIYTDTQYF
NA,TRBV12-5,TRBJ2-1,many,TGTGCTAGTGGTTTGACGGGCCCCGTTGGGAATGAGCAGTTCTTC,CASGLTGPVGNEQFF
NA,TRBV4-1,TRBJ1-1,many,TGCGCCAGCAGCTATAACAGGGACACTGAAGCTTTCTTT,CASSYNRDTEAFF
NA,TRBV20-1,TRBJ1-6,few,TGCAGTGCTGGCGCCCGGGGGTCCTATAATTCACCCCTCCACTTT,CSAGARGSYNSPLHF
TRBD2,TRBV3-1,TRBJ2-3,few,TGTGCCAGCAGCCAAGCGGGAGGAGGTGCAGATACGCAGTATTTT,CASSQAGGGADTQYF
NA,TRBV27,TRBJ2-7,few,TGTGCCAGCAGTAAATTCCAGGGGGGCCCCTACGAGCAGTACTTC,CASSKFQGGPYEQYF